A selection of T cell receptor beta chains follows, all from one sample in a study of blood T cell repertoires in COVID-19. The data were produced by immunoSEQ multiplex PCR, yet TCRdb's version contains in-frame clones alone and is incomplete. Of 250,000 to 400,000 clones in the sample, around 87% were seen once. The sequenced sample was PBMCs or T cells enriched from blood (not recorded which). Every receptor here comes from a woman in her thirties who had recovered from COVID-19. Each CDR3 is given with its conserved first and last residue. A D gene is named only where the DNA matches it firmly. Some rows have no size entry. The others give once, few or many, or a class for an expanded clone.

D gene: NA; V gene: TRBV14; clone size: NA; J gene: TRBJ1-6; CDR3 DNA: TGTGCCAGCAGCCCATGGCAGAGGCCTAATTCACCCCTCCACTTT; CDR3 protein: CASSPWQRPNSPLHF
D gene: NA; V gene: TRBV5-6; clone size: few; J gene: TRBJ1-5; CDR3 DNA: TGTGCCAGCAGCGAAAAAGCTGGCAGAGGGAATCGGCCCCAGCATTTT; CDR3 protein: CASSEKAGRGNRPQHF
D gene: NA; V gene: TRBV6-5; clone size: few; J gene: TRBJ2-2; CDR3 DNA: TGTGCCAGCAGTTGGGACACACTGAACACCGGGGAGCTGTTTTTT; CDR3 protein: CASSWDTLNTGELFF
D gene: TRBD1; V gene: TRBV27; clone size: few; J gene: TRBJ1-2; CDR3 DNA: TGTGCCAGCAGTCCCCTGACAGGGGGTAGCTATGGCTACACCTTC; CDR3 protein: CASSPLTGGSYGYTF
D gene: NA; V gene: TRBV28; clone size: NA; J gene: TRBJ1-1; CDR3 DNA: TGTGCCAGCAGAGCGGCAGGGGTCGGCACTGAAGCTTTCTTT; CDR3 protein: CASRAAGVGTEAFF
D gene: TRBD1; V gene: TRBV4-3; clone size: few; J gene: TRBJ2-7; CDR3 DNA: TGCGCCAGCAGCCAAGGCGACAGGGATCTAGTGGACGAGCAGTACTTC; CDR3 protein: CASSQGDRDLVDEQYF
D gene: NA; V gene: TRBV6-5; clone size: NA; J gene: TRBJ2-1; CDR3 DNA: TGTGCCAGCAGTCTTCCGGGCAATGAGCAGTTCTTC; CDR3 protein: CASSLPGNEQFF
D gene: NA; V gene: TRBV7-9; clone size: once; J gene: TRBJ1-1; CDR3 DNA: TGTGCCAGCAGCTTAGTAACCCTTGCGGGGCAGGGGAACACTGAAGCTTTCTTT; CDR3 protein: CASSLVTLAGQGNTEAFF
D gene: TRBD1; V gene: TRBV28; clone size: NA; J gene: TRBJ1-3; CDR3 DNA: TGTGCCAGCAGTTTGCCGACAGGGGCTGGAAACACCATATATTTT; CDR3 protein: CASSLPTGAGNTIYF
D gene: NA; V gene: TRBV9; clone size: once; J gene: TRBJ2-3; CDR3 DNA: TGTGCCAGCAGCGTAGCTGACAGCACATGGACGCAGTATTTT; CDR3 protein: CASSVADSTWTQYF
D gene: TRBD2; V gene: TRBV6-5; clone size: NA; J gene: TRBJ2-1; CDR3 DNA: TGTGCCAGCGGGACTAGCTCCTACAATGAGCAGTTCTTC; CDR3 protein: CASGTSSYNEQFF
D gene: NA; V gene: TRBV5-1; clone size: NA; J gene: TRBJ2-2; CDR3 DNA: TGCGCCAGCAGACTGAGACAGAACACCGGGGAGCTGTTTTTT; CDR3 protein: CASRLRQNTGELFF
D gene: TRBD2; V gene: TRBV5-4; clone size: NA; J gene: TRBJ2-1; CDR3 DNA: TGTGCCAGCAGCTTTGCGGGGGGTCCCCGTGACTACAATGAGCAGTTCTTC; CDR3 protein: CASSFAGGPRDYNEQFF
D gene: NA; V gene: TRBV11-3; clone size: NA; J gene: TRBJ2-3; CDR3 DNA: TGTGCCAGCCCAGGGGCAGGAGATACGCAGTATTTT; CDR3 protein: CASPGAGDTQYF
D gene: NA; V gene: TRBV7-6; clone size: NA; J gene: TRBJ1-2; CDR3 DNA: TGTGCCAGCAGCTTAGTAGGGGGGGCAGTAGGCTATGGCTACACCTTC; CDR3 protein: CASSLVGGAVGYGYTF
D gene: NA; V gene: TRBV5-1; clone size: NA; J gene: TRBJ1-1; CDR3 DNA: TGCGCCAGCAGCGCTGAGGTATCCGACACTGAAGCTTTCTTT; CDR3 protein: CASSAEVSDTEAFF
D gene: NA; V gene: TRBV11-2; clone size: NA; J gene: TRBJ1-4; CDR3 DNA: TGTGCCAGCAGCTTAGTGCTCAGGGGCGAGAATGAAAAACTGTTTTTT; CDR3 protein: CASSLVLRGENEKLFF
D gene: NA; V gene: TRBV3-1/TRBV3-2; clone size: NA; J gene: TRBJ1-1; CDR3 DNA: TGTGCCAGCAGCCAAACAGGGAGGGGAGCTTTCTTT; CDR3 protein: CASSQTGRGAFF
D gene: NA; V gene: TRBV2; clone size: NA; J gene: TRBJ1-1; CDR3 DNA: TGTGCCAGCAGTGGAGGACCGGGGACTGAAGCTTTCTTT; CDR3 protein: CASSGGPGTEAFF
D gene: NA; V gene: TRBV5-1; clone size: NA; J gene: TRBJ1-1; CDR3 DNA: TGCGCCAGCAGCTTGACGGAGGGCACTGAAGCTTTCTTT; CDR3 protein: CASSLTEGTEAFF